Listed here is a single T cell receptor (beta chain). The data were taken from a study of cytomegalovirus exposure and HLA in healthy donors. PCR primers comprised 60 Vbeta and 13 Jbeta primers. The assay was immunoSEQ multiplex PCR, and TCRdb's table has in-frame clones only and misses some. The data show more than 130,000 clones, with more than 75% seen just once and around 4.9% held by the top ten. The sequence derives from a male donor in good health and CMV-seronegative. Sequenced: PBMCs.

The CDR3 region is CASSLAGLAGVAGETQYF. The CDR3 DNA reads as TGCGCCAGCAGCTTGGCCGGGCTAGCGGGGGTAGCTGGAGAGACCCAGTACTTC. The chain carries TRBV5-1 and TRBJ2-5, with TRBD2 identical over 10 bases. The V gene end was trimmed by 0 bases and the J gene end by 4 bases; junction bases not matched to a gene: 12. The germline gives CDR1 SGHRS, CDR2 YFSETQ. CDR3 size: 18 residues.